This T cell receptor (beta chain) stems from a study of blood T cell repertoires in COVID-19. Study as a whole: Specimens from acute and convalescent COVID-19 originated in the United States, Italy and Spain. T cells, B-cell-depleted T cells, or PBMCs supplied cDNA or gDNA.

J gave up 4 bases and V 4 bases, and 0 bases lay outside the gene matches. CDR3 length: 13 residues. From germline, CDR1 is LNHDA and CDR2 SQIVND (reference sequence). Original handling: Reference gene primer amplification gave estimated nucleated cell counts. Data came from immunoSEQ multiplex PCR; TCRdb stores just in-frame clones and leaves some out. That table is the source of V, J and clone size, and D and trimming were worked out from the DNA. The sample has more than 110,000 clones; around 89% are singletons. The chain has TRBV19 and TRBJ2-2, with 7 bases matching TRBD2. The sample consisted of peripheral blood. The receptor's source is a man aged 60 to 75 with active or convalescent COVID-19. CDR3 sequence: CASSSGGTGELFF. In DNA form, the CDR3 reads TGTGCCAGTAGTAGCGGGGGCACCGGGGAGCTGTTTTTT.